One sample yielded the 6 T cell receptor beta chains listed below, sequenced in a study of shared clonotypes between healthy human individuals. The protocol was immunoSEQ multiplex PCR, while the TCRdb copy is restricted to in-frame clones and leaves out a portion. Among about 2.4 million clones listed, roughly 93% were seen once. The specimen was naive CD4+ T cells from PBMCs. Subset defined: CD45RA+ positively selected. All receptors come from a man aged 18 to 35 in good health. Some clones in this sample may be carry-over from other donors' samples.

V is TRBV7-2 and J is TRBJ1-5, with no clear D. The V gene lost 1 base and the J gene lost 0 bases, with 7 bases spanning the gap. The germline CDR1 and CDR2 sequences are SGHTA and FQGNSA. This CDR3 is 15 amino acids long. The CDR3 DNA reads as TGTGCCAGCAGCTTAGATTGGAGTAGCAATCAGCCCCAGCATTTT. Amino acids: CASSLDWSSNQPQHF.

The J gene is TRBJ2-7, the V gene TRBV14, with 9 nucleotides matching TRBD1. CDR3 length equals 16 residues. Germline CDR1 and CDR2: SGHDN and FVKESK. The V segment lost 4 bases and the J segment 3 bases; nucleotides outside the gene matches: 10. The CDR3, as DNA: TGTGCCAGCAGCCTATCGGACAGGGGCAACTACTACGAGCAGTACTTC. Translation gives CASSLSDRGNYYEQYF.

The chain is built from TRBV11-3 and TRBJ2-3, with TRBD2 matching 14 bases. This CDR3 has 16 amino acids. The junction had 6 bases not matched to a gene; V was cut back by 5 bases and J by 5 bases. Germline loops: CDR1 SGHNT, CDR2 YENEEA. The CDR3: CASSLGLAGELDTQYF. CDR3 nucleotides: TGTGCCAGCAGCCTGGGACTAGCGGGAGAATTAGATACGCAGTATTTT.

The rearrangement joins TRBV6-5 to TRBJ1-2, with D tentatively TRBD1 (6 bases). The CDR3 sequence is 14 residues long. Germline V lookup: CDR1 MNHEY, CDR2 SVGAGI. The V and J ends lost 4 bases and 4 bases respectively, with 13 bases between them. As DNA, the CDR3 is TGTGCCAGCAGTTCGGGTGCACAGGGCTATGGCTACACCTTC. It is translated as CASSSGAQGYGYTF.

The chain joins TRBV5-6 to TRBJ2-1; D ambiguous. The V gene lost 4 bases and the J gene lost 0 bases, with 14 bases spanning the gap. Germline-derived CDR1 and CDR2 are SGHDT and YYEEEE. The CDR3 runs 16 residues. For the CDR3, the DNA is TGTGCCAGCAGCCTGCTCGGCGCACGCTCCTACAATGAGCAGTTCTTC. It codes for CASSLLGARSYNEQFF.

The CDR3 coding sequence is TGTGCCAGCAGCTCTCTAACAGGGACCAACTATGGCTACACCTTC. Amino acids: CASSSLTGTNYGYTF. This chain links TRBV11-2 with TRBJ1-2, with D possibly TRBD1 on 6 matching bases. CDR1 and CDR2 from the germline V gene are SGHAT and FQNNGV. V gave up 4 bases and J gave up 2 bases, with 14 bases separating them. This CDR3 comprises 15 residues. The full variable domain, with the rest looked up from reference TRBV11-2 and TRBJ1-2, is EAGVAQSPRYKIIEKRQSVAFWCNPISGHATLYWYQQILGQGPKLLIQFQNNGVVDDSQLPKDRFSAERLKGVDSTLKIQPAKLEDSAVYLCASSSLTGTNYGYTFGSGTRLTVV.